The present T cell receptor beta chain was sequenced within a study of blood T cells in healthy people across ages. Overall study context: There was about one barcoded beta molecule captured by template switching per two T cells. Broader study findings: Older age went with lower TCR beta diversity per million T cells, in a roughly linear way.

For this clonotype: Its specificity is unknown.

Primed by a sample-barcoded 5' primer and a J-beta primer mix, a second PCR proceeded for about 6 to 12 cycles. Carrying 12 random nucleotides, a template-switch adaptor labeled each individual cDNA molecule. TCRdb passed the 5' RACE reads through MiXCR, listing each CDR3 protein once. The sample holds 910,000 or so distinct CDR3 sequences; approximately 50% are singletons and the top ten take 20% to 25%. The CDR3 runs 13 residues. Trimming stripped 6 bases from V and 5 bases from J, with 10 bases between. CDR1 MDHEN and CDR2 SYDVKM come from the germline V gene. The chain recombines TRBV28 with TRBJ2-2, with D possibly matching TRBD1 (5 bases). The material sequenced was blood. This TCR was recovered from a woman aged 60-70 years in good health. For the CDR3, the DNA is TGTGCCAGCAGGGAAGGGGTAACCGGGGAGCTGTTTTTT. It codes for CASREGVTGELFF.